The rows below give T cell receptor beta chains drawn from one sample of a study of blood T cell repertoires in COVID-19. The method was immunoSEQ multiplex PCR; TCRdb's version includes in-frame clones alone and lacks a portion of them. The sample contains roughly 200,000 clones, roughly 80% of which appear only once. Material for sequencing was peripheral blood. These receptor sequences come from a woman aged 40 to 50 with COVID-19, enrolled during active disease. Both conserved end residues are trimmed from each CDR3.

cdr3_length: 14; v_call: TRBV14; cdr3_aa: ASSLIPGGYYNEQF
cdr3_length: 14; v_call: TRBV7-6; cdr3_aa: ASSLEGSAGANVLT
cdr3_length: 13; v_call: TRBV30; cdr3_aa: AWTLAGGPTDTQY
cdr3_length: 13; v_call: TRBV19; cdr3_aa: ASRAPRAGANVLT
cdr3_length: 13; v_call: TRBV5-4; cdr3_aa: ASSLVGRGTYGYT
cdr3_length: 16; v_call: TRBV18; cdr3_aa: ASSQKTGGSSGANVLT
cdr3_length: 11; v_call: TRBV7-3; cdr3_aa: ASSLYQEDTQY
cdr3_length: 12; v_call: TRBV27; cdr3_aa: ASSSYRDNSPLH
cdr3_length: 15; v_call: TRBV10-3; cdr3_aa: AISELGGGYSTDTQY
cdr3_length: 14; v_call: TRBV5-1; cdr3_aa: ASSLTGLENTGELF
cdr3_length: 12; v_call: TRBV24-1; cdr3_aa: ATSEPDRVYGYT
cdr3_length: 14; v_call: TRBV9; cdr3_aa: ASSVGLAGGVNEQF
cdr3_length: 12; v_call: TRBV3-1/TRBV3-2; cdr3_aa: ASSQAGDPGELF
cdr3_length: 14; v_call: TRBV7-8; cdr3_aa: ASSLGSQGSGEKLF
cdr3_length: 10; v_call: TRBV2; cdr3_aa: ASSFANEKLF
cdr3_length: 13; v_call: TRBV5-4; cdr3_aa: ASSLQAGGVREQY
cdr3_length: 12; v_call: TRBV7-9; cdr3_aa: ASSLTGTSTEAF
cdr3_length: 16; v_call: TRBV7-6; cdr3_aa: ASSLAAGGARSYNEQF
cdr3_length: 12; v_call: TRBV5-1; cdr3_aa: ASGLAGSTDTQY
cdr3_length: 13; v_call: TRBV6-5; cdr3_aa: ASSLTGGGDTEAF
cdr3_length: 13; v_call: TRBV6-6; cdr3_aa: ASSYGTGSSYEQY
cdr3_length: 15; v_call: TRBV19; cdr3_aa: ASSPLGSPFMNTEAF
cdr3_length: 11; v_call: TRBV12-3/TRBV12-4; cdr3_aa: ASSLDTLYGYT
cdr3_length: 11; v_call: TRBV3-1/TRBV3-2; cdr3_aa: ASSQSRGETQY
cdr3_length: 13; v_call: TRBV30; cdr3_aa: AWSRQGAYNSPLH
cdr3_length: 12; v_call: TRBV5-1; cdr3_aa: ASSLTRTRYGYT
cdr3_length: 13; v_call: TRBV25-1; cdr3_aa: ASSERAGDTGELF
cdr3_length: 17; v_call: TRBV5-6; cdr3_aa: ASSLARDMGRVDTGELF
cdr3_length: 13; v_call: TRBV10-3; cdr3_aa: AISESVKGAKTQY
cdr3_length: 14; v_call: TRBV28; cdr3_aa: ASSSPTSGQTYEQY
cdr3_length: 16; v_call: TRBV19; cdr3_aa: ASSMGLAATSSYNEQF
cdr3_length: 13; v_call: TRBV6-4; cdr3_aa: ASSDSSGSYNEQF
cdr3_length: 13; v_call: TRBV4-2; cdr3_aa: ASSQIDTGVNGYT
cdr3_length: 12; v_call: TRBV27; cdr3_aa: ASSFTGGGQPQH
cdr3_length: 13; v_call: TRBV7-3; cdr3_aa: ASSLSSISPGELF
cdr3_length: 15; v_call: TRBV27; cdr3_aa: ASRSLRDSRSTDTQY
cdr3_length: 13; v_call: TRBV29-1; cdr3_aa: SVVSVTSMYNEQF
cdr3_length: 14; v_call: TRBV7-8; cdr3_aa: ASSLGGQGGNQPQH
cdr3_length: 13; v_call: TRBV28; cdr3_aa: ASTTNGGTQETQY
cdr3_length: 13; v_call: TRBV4-1; cdr3_aa: ASSLRPGQQETQY
cdr3_length: 12; v_call: TRBV19; cdr3_aa: ASSIAQASYEQY
cdr3_length: 12; v_call: TRBV7-3; cdr3_aa: ASSLNLASNEQF
cdr3_length: 13; v_call: TRBV18; cdr3_aa: ASSRSGQGGYGYT
cdr3_length: 12; v_call: TRBV27; cdr3_aa: ASSLRRTEETQY
cdr3_length: 13; v_call: TRBV3-1/TRBV3-2; cdr3_aa: ASSPQRGYTGELF
cdr3_length: 15; v_call: TRBV5-1; cdr3_aa: ASRREERGLVSYEQY
cdr3_length: 13; v_call: TRBV2; cdr3_aa: ASRRQGVGNQPQH
cdr3_length: 13; v_call: TRBV3-1/TRBV3-2; cdr3_aa: ASSHSGTGLYGYT
cdr3_length: 10; v_call: TRBV7-7; cdr3_aa: ASSPFGETQY
cdr3_length: 12; v_call: TRBV5-6; cdr3_aa: ASSLGHNTDTQY
cdr3_length: 11; v_call: TRBV9; cdr3_aa: ASTGGSKDEQF
cdr3_length: 11; v_call: TRBV6-1; cdr3_aa: ASSDGGGQPQH
cdr3_length: 15; v_call: TRBV28; cdr3_aa: ASSSSLPLDGDYGYT